Following are 16 T cell receptor beta chains from one sample sequenced in a study of T cells in women clearing cervical HPV infection (dated by TCRdb to 2016 to 2019). Receptor libraries were prepared by the immunoSEQ multiplex PCR assay. Entries here come from immuneACCESS through TCRdb and include only in-frame sequences with V and J called. Some clones fail to appear in such tables; in the studies checked, an unresolved V gene covers under half of the shortfall, and the cause of the remainder is unknown. The table for this sample shows 25,000 to 35,000 clones. In total, the top ten clones hold approximately 3% of the sample. The sample was blood buffy coat. The receptors were sampled from a woman aged 18 to 69 with a cervical HPV16 infection that either progressed to CIN3+ or cleared (not recorded which).

Turning to this clone: The read ends 3 residues before the CDR3 terminus; that terminus is restored from the germline J gene. This same CDR3 is encoded by further DNA sequences in the sample. The chain uses TRBV7-2 and TRBJ1-3; D is undetermined. Trimming shortened V by 4 bases and J by 4 bases, and 14 bases separated the two germline ends. This CDR3 is built from 15 residues. CDR1 and CDR2 (germline): SGHTA, FQGNSA. The covered CDR3 bases are TGTGCCAGCAGCTCCCAACGGACTATAGGAAACACC. This codes for CASSSQRTIGNT. The whole CDR3 protein reads CASSSQRTIGNTIYF. Full variable domain (outside the CDR3, taken from reference TRBV7-2 and TRBJ1-3): GAGVSQSPSNKVTEKGKDVELRCDPISGHTALYWYRQSLGQGLEFLIYFQGNSAPDKSGLPSDRFSAERTGGSVSTLTIQRTQQEDSAVYLCASSSQRTIGNTIYFGEGSWLTVV.

The CDR3 bases that were read are TGTGCCAGCTCACCACCGTCGGGACTAGCCAAAAACATC. This translates into CASSPPSGLAKNI. The entire CDR3 reads CASSPPSGLAKNIYTF. The chain employs TRBV18 and TRBJ1-2, with D maybe TRBD1 (5 bases). The read finishes 3 residues shy of the CDR3 end, and the germline J gene is used to complete it. Per germline, CDR1 KGHSH and CDR2 LQKENI. The CDR3 length is 16 residues.

Note on this clone: The CDR3 end lies 3 residues beyond the end of the read and is filled in from the germline J gene. This chain connects TRBV30 to TRBJ1-5; a possible D gene is TRBD1 (5 bases). V lost 1 base and J lost 9, with 13 bases in between. Germline V gene sequence: CDR1 GTSNPN, CDR2 SVGIG (reference sequence). CDR3 size: 13 residues. The CDR3 spells CAWSERGPRPQHF. Partial CDR3 DNA: TGTGCCTGGAGTGAAAGGGGCCCTCGGCCC.

With regard to this clone: Sequencing ends 3 residues short of the CDR3 end; the germline J gene provides the rest. The rearrangement uses TRBV7-3 and TRBJ2-1; 8 bases are shared with TRBD2. With V trimmed by 5 bases and J by 3 bases, 3 bases remained unmatched. The CDR3 extends over 14 amino acids. The V gene's germline CDR1 is SGHTA and CDR2 FQGTGA. The CDR3 loop reads CASSPTSDYNEQFF. CDR3 DNA, as far as it was read: TGTGCCAGCAGCCCGACTAGCGACTACAATGAG. The full variable domain, rest sourced from reference TRBV7-3 and TRBJ2-1, is GAGVSQTPSNKVTEKGKYVELRCDPISGHTALYWYRQSLGQGPEFLIYFQGTGAADDSGLPNDRFFAVRPEGSVSTLKIQRTERGDSAVYLCASSPTSDYNEQFFGPGTRLTVL.

As for this clone: With the read ending 3 residues before the CDR3 end, the germline J gene is used to fill in that end. The chain joins TRBV19 to TRBJ2-3; TRBD2 is a possible D gene (5 bases). The CDR3 length is 15 residues. Per germline, CDR1 LNHDA and CDR2 SQIVND (reference sequence). CDR3 residues: CASNRLDSSLQPQYF. The sequenced CDR3 bases are TGTGCCAGTAATCGATTGGACTCCAGTCTGCAGCCG.

Frequency places this clone as medium-sized. Mismatch with germline at one junction end may stem from a read error. The read falls 3 residues short of the CDR3 end, and the missing part is taken from the germline J gene. The chain combines TRBV29-1 with TRBJ2-3; a possible D gene is TRBD1 (6 bases). Germline CDR1 is SQVTM and CDR2 is ANQGSEA. This CDR3 is built from 16 residues. The sequenced CDR3 bases are TGCAGCGTCGGAGAACAGGGCCGAAAGTCCACATATACG. It is translated as CSVGEQGRKSTYT. Given in full, the CDR3 is CSVGEQGRKSTYTQYF.

Note on this clone: With the read ending 3 residues before the CDR3 end, the germline J gene is used to fill in that end. This chain uses TRBV2 with TRBJ2-3, with D tentatively TRBD1 (7 bases). This CDR3 comprises 14 residues. Germline CDR1 reads SNHLY; CDR2 reads FYNNEI. The sequenced CDR3 bases are TGTGCCAGCAGTGAAAGGAGGGGGCCGGAGACG. Protein: CASSERRGPET. The CDR3 in full is CASSERRGPETQYF.

In the case of this clone: The read finishes 3 residues shy of the CDR3 end, and the germline J gene is used to complete it. The rearrangement uses TRBV19 and TRBJ1-1; 8 nucleotides match TRBD1. The CDR3 extends over 14 amino acids. Germline loops: CDR1 LNHDA, CDR2 SQIVND (reference sequence). The V and J ends lost 4 bases and 4 bases, in that order; junction bases with no gene match: 5. CDR3 DNA, as far as it was read: TGTGCCAGTAGTAGCCAGGGGGCCGTCACTGAA. It is translated as CASSSQGAVTE. The full CDR3 sequence reads CASSSQGAVTEAFF.

Concerning this clone: Read coverage stops 3 residues before the CDR3 terminus; the germline J gene supplies the remainder. This chain uses TRBV18 with TRBJ1-2, with TRBD1 identical over 7 bases. The CDR3 has 14 residues. The V gene's germline CDR1 is KGHSH and CDR2 LQKENI. The CDR3 spells CASSLSGGQNDYTF. The CDR3 bases that were read are TGTGCCAGCTCACTTAGCGGGGGACAGAACGAC.

With regard to this clone: The CDR3 extends 3 residues past the end of the read, so its final part is completed from the germline J gene. This chain uses TRBV10-3 with TRBJ2-3; possibly TRBD1 for D (7 bases). The germline gives CDR1 ENHRY, CDR2 SYGVKD. The CDR3 loop spans 15 amino acids. The CDR3 bases that were read are TGTGCCATCAGTGGGAATGACAGGGTCCGGGAGACG. Translating it yields CAISGNDRVRET. The whole CDR3 region reads CAISGNDRVRETQYF.

Worth noting for this clone: The DNA ends 3 residues before the CDR3 does, and the rest of the CDR3 is filled in from the germline J gene. The chain carries TRBV18 and TRBJ2-1; D might be TRBD1 (5 bases). The CDR3 consists of 13 residues. The V end lost 5 bases, the J end lost 5 bases, and 10 bases lay between the germline ends. The V gene's germline CDR1 is KGHSH and CDR2 LQKENI. CDR3 DNA, as far as it was read: TGTGCCAGCTCAACAAAAGGGGACAATGAG. Protein product: CASSTKGDNE. The full CDR3 reads CASSTKGDNEQFF.

About this clone itself: From the germline J gene comes the end of the CDR3, since the read stops 3 residues before it. This rearrangement joins TRBV7-6 to TRBJ2-3; D might be TRBD1 (7 bases). Germline CDR1 SGHVS, CDR2 FNYEAQ. This CDR3 contains 16 residues. The part of the CDR3 DNA that was read is TGTGCCAGCAGCTTAAAAGCCGACGCCAGGGGGGAGACG. Translating gives CASSLKADARGET. The whole CDR3 region reads CASSLKADARGETQYF.

As regards this clone: The CDR3 end falls 3 residues outside the read, so it is completed with the germline J gene. The chain joins TRBV20-1 to TRBJ2-5, with TRBD2 identical over 15 bases. The germline V gene has CDR1 DFQATT and CDR2 SNEGSKA (reference sequence). The CDR3 spans 16 residues. Trimming cost V 6 bases and J 5 bases; bases outside gene matches: 10. CDR3 residues: CSAPGLAGGKGETQYF. Incomplete CDR3 DNA: TGCAGTGCCCCGGGACTAGCGGGGGGAAAAGGGGAGACC.

A note on this clone: Sequencing ends 3 residues short of the CDR3 end; the germline J gene provides the rest. The chain joins TRBV5-1 to TRBJ1-3; D unclear. Trimming took off 0 bases at V and 0 bases at J, with 7 bases between the two ends. Per germline, CDR1 SGHRS and CDR2 YFSETQ. This CDR3 has 15 amino acids. Incomplete CDR3 DNA: TGCGCCAGCAGCTTGGGGCGGAACTCTGGAAACACC. It encodes CASSLGRNSGNT. The whole CDR3 is CASSLGRNSGNTIYF. The full variable domain, its missing parts supplied by reference TRBV5-1 and TRBJ1-3, is KAGVTQTPRYLIKTRGQQVTLSCSPISGHRSVSWYQQTPGQGLQFLFEYFSETQRNKGNFPGRFSGRQFSNSRSEMNVSTLELGDSALYLCASSLGRNSGNTIYFGEGSWLTVV.

Regarding this clone: The read falls 3 residues short of the CDR3 end, and the missing part is taken from the germline J gene. The V call is TRBV7-8, the J call TRBJ1-2; 8 bases fit TRBD1. Germline V gene sequence: CDR1 SGHVS, CDR2 FQNEAQ. The CDR3 covers 15 residues. The DNA read from the CDR3 is TGTGCCAGCAGCCCACGACAGGGGACCTCCTACGAC. Translated, it gives CASSPRQGTSYD. The entire CDR3 reads CASSPRQGTSYDYTF.

About this clone itself: The read gets to within 3 residues of the CDR3 end, and the germline J gene fills in the rest. The sample holds other DNA sequences that translate to the same CDR3. The chain links TRBV19 to TRBJ1-3; D perhaps matches TRBD1 (5 bases). The germline V gene has CDR1 LNHDA and CDR2 SQIVND (reference sequence). This CDR3 region has 16 residues. V was cut by 3 bases and J by 7 bases, with 19 bases left in between. Partial CDR3 DNA: TGTGCCAGTAGTATCCAGGGCAATCTCGTTGCGAACACC. Residues: CASSIQGNLVANT. In full, the CDR3 is CASSIQGNLVANTIYF.